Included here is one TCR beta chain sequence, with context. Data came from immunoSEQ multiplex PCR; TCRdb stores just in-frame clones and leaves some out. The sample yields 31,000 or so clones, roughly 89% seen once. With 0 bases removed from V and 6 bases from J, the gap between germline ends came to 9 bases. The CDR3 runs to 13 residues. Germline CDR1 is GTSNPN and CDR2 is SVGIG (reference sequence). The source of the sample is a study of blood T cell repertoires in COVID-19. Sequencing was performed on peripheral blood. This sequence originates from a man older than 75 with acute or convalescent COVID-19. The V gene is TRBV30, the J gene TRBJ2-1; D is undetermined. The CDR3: CAWSVNTINEQFF. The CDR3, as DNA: TGTGCCTGGAGTGTAAACACCATCAATGAGCAGTTCTTC.